The source of this T cell receptor beta chain is a study of regulatory T cells in long-lasting Graves disease. The time point here: newly diagnosed GD, antithyroid drugs for less than 3 months. PBMC RNA was the source of the TCR library. Relying on iRepertoire HTBI primers and Arm-PCR of CDR3 regions, the team built TCR beta libraries. TCRdb recomputed calls from the multiplex PCR reads with MiXCR, one row per CDR3 protein. The data show 450,000 to 600,000 distinct CDR3 sequences, around 16% seen once. Study-level points and caveats: Peripheral blood was the sole material, not thyroid tissue.

This clonotype was recorded at least ten times. Antigen unknown. This sample also appeared in a second study, on T cells in Graves' hyperthyroidism and ophthalmopathy.

The input for sequencing was peripheral blood mononuclear cells (PBMCs), taken at new diagnosis, from a patient treated with antithyroid drugs. This TCR derives from a man in his forties with Graves disease.

CDR3: CASSRRGVGDTQYF. The CDR3 coding sequence is TGTGCCAGCAGTCGGAGGGGGGTAGGAGATACGCAGTATTTT. The V call is TRBV28, the J call TRBJ2-3; the D call may be TRBD1 or TRBD2 (6 bases each). CDR1 is MDHEN and CDR2 is SYDVKM in the germline V gene. This CDR3 spans 14 amino acids. Trimming pared 5 bases from V and 5 bases from J, leaving 14 bases between.